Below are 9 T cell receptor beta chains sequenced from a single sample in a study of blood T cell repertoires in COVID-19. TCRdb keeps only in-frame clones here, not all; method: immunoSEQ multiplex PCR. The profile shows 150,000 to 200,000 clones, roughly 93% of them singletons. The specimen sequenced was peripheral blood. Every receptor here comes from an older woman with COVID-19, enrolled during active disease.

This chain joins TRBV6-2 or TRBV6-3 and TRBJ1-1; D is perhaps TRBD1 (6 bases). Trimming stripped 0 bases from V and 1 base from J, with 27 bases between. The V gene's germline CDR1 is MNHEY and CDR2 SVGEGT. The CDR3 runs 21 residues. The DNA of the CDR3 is TGTGCCAGCAGTTACTCGATAGCATGGAGTGTCCCGGGACATACGAACACTGAAGCTTTCTTT. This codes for CASSYSIAWSVPGHTNTEAFF.

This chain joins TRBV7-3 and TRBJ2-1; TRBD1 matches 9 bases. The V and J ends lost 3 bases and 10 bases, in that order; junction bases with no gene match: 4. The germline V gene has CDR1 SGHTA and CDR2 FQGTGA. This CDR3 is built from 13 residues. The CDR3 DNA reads TGTGCCAGCAGCTTGGACAGGGGAAGAGAGCAGTTCTTC. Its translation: CASSLDRGREQFF.

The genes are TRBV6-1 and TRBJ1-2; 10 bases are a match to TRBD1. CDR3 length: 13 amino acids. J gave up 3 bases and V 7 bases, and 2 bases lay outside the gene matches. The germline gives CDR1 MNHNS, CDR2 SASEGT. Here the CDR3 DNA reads TGTGCCAGCAATGACAGGGGGCACTATGGCTACACCTTC. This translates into CASNDRGHYGYTF.

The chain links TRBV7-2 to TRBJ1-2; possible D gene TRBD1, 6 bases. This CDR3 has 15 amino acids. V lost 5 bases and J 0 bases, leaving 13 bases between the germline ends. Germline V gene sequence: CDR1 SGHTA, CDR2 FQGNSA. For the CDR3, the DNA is TGTGCCAGCAGCCTCTTGGGGGCCGCTAACTATGGCTACACCTTC. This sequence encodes CASSLLGAANYGYTF. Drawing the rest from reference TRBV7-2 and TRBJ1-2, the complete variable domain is GAGVSQSPSNKVTEKGKDVELRCDPISGHTALYWYRQSLGQGLEFLIYFQGNSAPDKSGLPSDRFSAERTGGSVSTLTIQRTQQEDSAVYLCASSLLGAANYGYTFGSGTRLTVV.

The CDR3 DNA is TGTGCCAGCAGTGATGGTGGCGGGGGCCTCACAGATACGCAGTATTTT. This gives the protein CASSDGGGGLTDTQYF. V usage is TRBV2 and J usage is TRBJ2-3, with a weak D call TRBD2 (7 bases). The V gene lost 3 bases and the J gene lost 2 bases, with 15 bases spanning the gap. The germline CDR1 and CDR2 sequences are SNHLY and FYNNEI. CDR3 length equals 16 residues.

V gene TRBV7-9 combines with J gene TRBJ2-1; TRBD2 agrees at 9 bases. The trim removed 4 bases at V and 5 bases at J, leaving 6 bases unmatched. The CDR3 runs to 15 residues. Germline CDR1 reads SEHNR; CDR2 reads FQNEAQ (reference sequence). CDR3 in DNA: TGTGCCAGCAGCTCCCCGGCTAGCGGGGACAATGAGCAGTTCTTC. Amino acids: CASSSPASGDNEQFF.

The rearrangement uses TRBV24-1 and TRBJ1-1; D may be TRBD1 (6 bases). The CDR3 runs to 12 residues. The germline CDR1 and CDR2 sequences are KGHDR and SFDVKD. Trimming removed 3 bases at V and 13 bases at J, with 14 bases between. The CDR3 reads CATSDATGLGFF. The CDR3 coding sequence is TGTGCCACCAGTGATGCCACAGGGCTCGGTTTCTTT.

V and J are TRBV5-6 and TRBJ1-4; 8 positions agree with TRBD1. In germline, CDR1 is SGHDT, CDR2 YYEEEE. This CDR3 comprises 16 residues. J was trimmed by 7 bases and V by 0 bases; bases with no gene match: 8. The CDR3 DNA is TGTGCCAGCAGCTTGGACACAGGGGGAGGTGGTGAAAAACTGTTTTTT. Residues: CASSLDTGGGGEKLFF.

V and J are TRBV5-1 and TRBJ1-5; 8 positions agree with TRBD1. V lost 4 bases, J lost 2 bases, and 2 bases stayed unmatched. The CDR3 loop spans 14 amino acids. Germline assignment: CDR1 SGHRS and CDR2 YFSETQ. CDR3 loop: CASSPDRGNQPQHF. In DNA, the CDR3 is TGCGCCAGCAGCCCGGACAGGGGCAATCAGCCCCAGCATTTT.